Detailed here is one T cell receptor beta chain. Its antigen remains unknown. This record comes from a study of cytomegalovirus exposure and HLA in healthy donors. Study-level results: The authors considered a cluster of highly shared sequence variants likely to be a sequencing artifact. Accurate prediction of most subjects' HLA-A and HLA-B alleles from TCR beta sequences was reported.

The PCR made use of 60 Vbeta and 13 Jbeta primers. This table comes from immunoSEQ multiplex PCR, and its TCRdb copy is limited to in-frame clones, with some not included. The profile shows some 150,000 clones, about 69% of them singletons. CDR3 length: 16 residues. Germline V gives CDR1 SGHRS, CDR2 YFSETQ. The sample taken for sequencing was PBMCs. The origin of this receptor is a human donor in good health. This chain uses TRBV5-1 with TRBJ2-5; 9 nucleotides match TRBD2. The J call could be wrong; TRBJ2-7 is a better fit for the DNA end. The CDR3 bases are TGCGCCAGCAGCGGGGTAGAGCGGGGGGTTCGGCACGAGCAGTACTTC. Its protein product is CASSGVERGVRHEQYF.